The T cell receptor beta chain under discussion was sequenced for a study of siplizumab effects on memory and regulatory T cells (dated by TCRdb to about 2019). At the level of the whole study: The effect of the anti-CD2 antibody siplizumab on alloreactive T-cell subsets was examined in allogeneic mixed lymphocyte reactions constructed from human PBMCs.

This clone showed up just once. Its antigen remains undetermined. Base qualities were left out, and no much larger clone turns up one base away. Beyond this particular receptor, the publication reports: Among mappable alloreactive CD4+ clones, an average Treg-derived fraction of about 69% was observed with siplizumab, compared with roughly 27% in control reactions. A naive or memory phenotype could not be assigned to roughly 75-96% of proliferating CD4+ or CD8+ clones. Compared with memory T cells, unstimulated naive T cells appeared more diverse, and naive cells seemed to make a substantial contribution to the alloresponse. Siplizumab significantly reduced the cumulative frequency of alloreactive sequences traceable to unstimulated CD4+ memory T cells. No functional confirmation was obtained for the suppressive function of proliferating Tregs from siplizumab cultures. Because sequences at frequencies below about 10^-5 were poorly captured, only a minor fraction of alloreactive clones could be mapped back to unstimulated subsets.

Receptor libraries were prepared by the immunoSEQ multiplex PCR assay. The deep sequencing platform assayed about 10^5 TCR templates per sample. Genomic DNA extracted from sorted T cells was used for TCRbeta CDR3 sequencing. For the original study's pipeline: The R programming language was used for clonal analysis of TCRbeta CDR3 data. Comparing unstimulated samples against CFSE-low samples taken after the reaction was how alloreactive CD4+ and CD8+ clones were defined. Regulatory or non-regulatory origin was assigned to alloreactive CD4+ clones by matching of sequences to sorted unstimulated Treg and non-Treg repertoires. The table comes from immuneACCESS by way of TCRdb, which keeps in-frame sequences with V and J called. Part of the clones is missing from these tables; in studies checked, under half for an unresolved V gene and the rest for unknown reasons. Clone size and V and J calls were adopted from that table, with D and trimming inferred from the DNA. The sample table shows some 97,000 clones, and around 90% are seen once. The top ten clonotypes cover just over 2.5% of the sample.

The germline V gene supplies CDR1 SQVTM and CDR2 ANQGSEA. Measured from the cysteine to the phenylalanine, the CDR3 is 13 residues long. The read is trimmed to its CDR3 DNA, 39 bases read in frame from base 1. V loses 4 bases, J loses 1 base, and the germline ends lie 10 bases apart. Sorted unstimulated T cells and proliferating T cells recovered from mixed lymphocyte reactions were subjected to TCRbeta CDR3 sequencing. Fresh whole blood from around 11 HLA-typed healthy donors was used to isolate PBMCs. The TCR sequence derives from a human donor in good health. Some clones in this sample may be carry-over from other donors' samples. Sequences were obtained from CD4+ T cells sorted from blood. The chain couples TRBV29-1 to TRBJ2-5, with no confidently assigned D gene. CDR3 sequence: CSVGAEFQETQYF. The nucleotides are TGCAGCGTTGGTGCTGAGTTCCAAGAGACCCAGTACTTC.